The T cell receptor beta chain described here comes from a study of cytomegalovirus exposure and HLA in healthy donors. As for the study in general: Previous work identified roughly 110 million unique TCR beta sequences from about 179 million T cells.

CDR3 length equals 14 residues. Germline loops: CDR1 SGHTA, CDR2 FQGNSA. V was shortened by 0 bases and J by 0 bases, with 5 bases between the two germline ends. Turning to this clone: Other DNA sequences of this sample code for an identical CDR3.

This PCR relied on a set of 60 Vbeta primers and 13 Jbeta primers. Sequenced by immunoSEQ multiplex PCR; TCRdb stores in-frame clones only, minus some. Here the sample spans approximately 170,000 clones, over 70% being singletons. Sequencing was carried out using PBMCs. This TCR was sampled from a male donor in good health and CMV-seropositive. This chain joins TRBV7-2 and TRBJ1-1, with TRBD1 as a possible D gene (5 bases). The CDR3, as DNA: TGTGCCAGCAGCTTAGCAGGGGTGAACACTGAAGCTTTCTTT. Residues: CASSLAGVNTEAFF.